The text below deals with one T cell receptor beta chain. As yet, its antigen is unknown. These data are taken from a study of post-analysis software for immune sequencing data. Study results and limitations: There were about 5 TRBV segments more frequent in patients than controls, and TRBV5-6, TRBV5-1 and TRBV20-1 were among them.

Included in the TCR beta cDNA libraries were unique molecular identifiers. Each CDR3 protein is one row after TCRdb ran MiXCR on the PCR reads. The sample lists about 560,000 distinct CDR3 sequences, around 44% occurring once. J lost 5 bases, V lost 5 bases, and 5 bases had no gene match. The CDR3 length is 13 residues. CDR1 is KGHDR and CDR2 is SFDVKD in the germline V gene. The chain employs TRBV24-1 and TRBJ2-7, with 7 positions matching TRBD1. Sequencing input: blood. The source is a girl aged 5 to 17 with multiple sclerosis. CDR3: CATSGRGRNEQYF. In DNA form, the CDR3 reads TGTGCCACCAGTGGAAGGGGGCGGAACGAGCAGTACTTC.